The entry below gives a single T cell receptor (beta chain) sequence along with its context. The CDR3 loop spans 16 amino acids. CDR1 SGHNT and CDR2 YENEEA come from the germline V gene. V gave up 3 bases and J gave up 4 bases; unmatched junction bases: 6. Profiled with immunoSEQ multiplex PCR; TCRdb holds only in-frame clones, not every one. Among about 68,000 clones listed, 82% were seen once. These data are taken from a study of OX40 agonist ivuxolimab in advanced cancers. Study information: Having had anti-PD-1, anti-PD-L1 or anti-CTLA-4 therapy before was allowed, and under 50% had some.

This chain connects TRBV11-3 to TRBJ2-5; TRBD1 matches 12 bases. This TCR derives from an adult with an advanced solid tumor such as melanoma, head and neck, liver or kidney cancer. The source material was CD4+ or CD8+ T cells sorted from blood, sampled in a trial of the OX40 agonist ivuxolimab. Here the CDR3 DNA reads TGTGCCAGCAGCTTGGGGACAGGGGGCGTAGGAGAGACCCAGTACTTC. This encodes CASSLGTGGVGETQYF.